Presented here are 11 T cell receptor beta chains from one specimen sequenced in a study of technical replicates of blood from a handful of donors. The repertoire was sequenced with immunoSEQ multiplex PCR; TCRdb's copy has only in-frame clones and lacks some. The sample has about 14,000 clones; almost 85% are singletons. What was sequenced was PBMCs. The receptors shown here come from a human donor in good health.

The chain has TRBV30 and TRBJ2-1, with TRBD2 matching 7 bases. With 2 bases clipped from V and 1 base from J, the junction kept 11 bases outside the gene matches. Germline V gives CDR1 GTSNPN, CDR2 SVGIG (reference sequence). This CDR3 has 17 amino acids. The CDR3 is CAWSWASGYTSYNEQFF. The CDR3 coding sequence is TGTGCCTGGAGTTGGGCTAGCGGTTATACTTCCTACAATGAGCAGTTCTTC.

This chain links TRBV6-6 with TRBJ2-1, with a tentative D call TRBD2 (6 bases). This CDR3 has 16 residues. Between the trimmed V and J ends, which lost 7 bases and 7 bases, there was a span of 23 bases. Germline V gene sequence: CDR1 MNHNY, CDR2 SVGAGI (reference sequence). The CDR3 region is CASNNRDSVFWNEQFF. In DNA, the CDR3 is TGTGCCAGCAACAACCGGGACTCCGTGTTTTGGAATGAGCAGTTCTTC.

CDR3 protein: CASSPNSYEQYF. In nucleotides, the CDR3 is TGTGCCAGCAGCCCCAATTCCTACGAGCAGTACTTC. This chain uses TRBV11-1 with TRBJ2-7; D is undetermined. The germline V gene encodes CDR1 SGHAT and CDR2 FQDESV (reference sequence). CDR3 length equals 12 residues. Trimming took 5 bases from V and 1 from J, leaving 6 bases between them.

The CDR3 DNA follows: TGCGCCAGCAAGTTGGACGGGAGACGTGGGATTGAGCAGTTCTTC. This sequence encodes CASKLDGRRGIEQFF. The rearrangement links TRBV5-1 to TRBJ2-1; a possible D gene is TRBD2 (6 bases). Germline V gives CDR1 SGHRS, CDR2 YFSETQ. The CDR3 loop spans 15 amino acids. The ends were cut back, 6 bases at V and 9 bases at J, with 22 bases in the middle.

The chain is built from TRBV7-9 and TRBJ1-2; TRBD1 matches at 11 bases. The CDR3 has 16 amino acids. The germline gives CDR1 SEHNR, CDR2 FQNEAQ (reference sequence). The V gene end was trimmed by 5 bases and the J gene end by 3 bases; junction bases not matched to a gene: 8. DNA of the CDR3: TGTGCCAGCAGCCCCCCCTGGGGACAGGGGGACTATGGCTACACCTTC. Its protein is CASSPPWGQGDYGYTF.

This rearrangement joins TRBV27 to TRBJ1-4, with no clear D. From germline, CDR1 is MNHEY and CDR2 SMNVEV (reference sequence). This CDR3 comprises 15 residues. The germline V and J ends were trimmed by 4 bases and 5 bases, with 14 bases remaining between them. The CDR3 is CASSSRPPRNEKLFF. The CDR3 nucleotides are TGTGCCAGCAGTTCCCGCCCCCCCAGGAATGAAAAACTGTTTTTT.

The genes are TRBV4-1 and TRBJ2-2; 7 bases fit TRBD1. The CDR3 consists of 14 residues. Germline CDR1 MGHRA, CDR2 YSYEKL. Trimming cost V 7 bases and J 6 bases; bases outside gene matches: 8. This CDR3 is CASTLDRAAGELFF. DNA for the CDR3: TGCGCCAGCACCCTCGACAGGGCGGCCGGGGAGCTGTTTTTT.

This sequence joins TRBV27 and TRBJ1-4, with D hard to call. The CDR3 loop spans 17 amino acids. Germline CDR1 is MNHEY and CDR2 is SMNVEV (reference sequence). The V end lost 5 bases, the J end lost 4 bases, and 20 bases lay between the germline ends. DNA for the CDR3: TGTGCCAGCAGTCAAATAAACGGCAACGGGAATAATGAAAAACTGTTTTTT. Protein: CASSQINGNGNNEKLFF.

This chain uses TRBV6-5 with TRBJ1-5; D not certain. Germline values: CDR1 MNHEY, CDR2 SVGAGI. Trimming cost V 6 bases and J 8 bases, with 14 bases left between them. The CDR3 length is 13 residues. The CDR3 DNA reads as TGTGCCAGCAGCCGAGACATAGATGAGCCCCAGCATTTT. It codes for CASSRDIDEPQHF.

V gene TRBV6-5 combines with J gene TRBJ2-4, with TRBD2 matching 7 bases. Trimming took 5 bases from V and 2 from J; bases not matched to a gene: 3. The length of the CDR3 is 14 residues. CDR1 MNHEY and CDR2 SVGAGI come from the germline V gene. CDR3 amino acids: CASSPAGTKNIQYF. The CDR3 DNA is TGTGCCAGCAGTCCAGCGGGAACCAAAAACATTCAGTACTTC.

Only a few counts were recorded for this clone. J is TRBJ2-2 and V is TRBV28; D remains ambiguous. The CDR3 length is 15 residues. Between the trimmed V and J ends, which lost 7 bases and 2 bases, there was a span of 14 bases. Germline V gene sequence: CDR1 MDHEN, CDR2 SYDVKM. The CDR3: CASTSATINTGELFF. The CDR3 region has the DNA TGTGCCAGCACGTCCGCGACAATTAACACCGGGGAGCTGTTTTTT.